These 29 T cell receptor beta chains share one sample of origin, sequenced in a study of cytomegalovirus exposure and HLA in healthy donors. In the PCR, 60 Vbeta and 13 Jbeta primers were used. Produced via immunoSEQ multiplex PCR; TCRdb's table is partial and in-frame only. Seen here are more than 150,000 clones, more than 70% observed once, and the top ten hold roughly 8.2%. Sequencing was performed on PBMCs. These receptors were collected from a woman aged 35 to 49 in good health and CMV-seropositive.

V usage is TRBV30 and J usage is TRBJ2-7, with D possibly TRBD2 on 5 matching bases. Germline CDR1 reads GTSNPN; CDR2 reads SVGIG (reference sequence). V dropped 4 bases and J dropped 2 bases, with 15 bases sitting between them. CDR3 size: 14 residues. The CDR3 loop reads CAWNRRFGPYEQYF. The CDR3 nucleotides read TGTGCCTGGAATCGGAGGTTTGGTCCCTACGAGCAGTACTTC.

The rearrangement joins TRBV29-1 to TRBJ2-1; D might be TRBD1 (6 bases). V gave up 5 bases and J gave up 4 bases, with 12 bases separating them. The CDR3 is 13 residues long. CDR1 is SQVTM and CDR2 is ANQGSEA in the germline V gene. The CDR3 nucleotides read TGCAGCGTTCCCCTACAGGGTTACAATGAGCAGTTCTTC. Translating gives CSVPLQGYNEQFF.

The CDR3 region is CAWSFRGNEKLFF. DNA for the CDR3: TGTGCCTGGAGTTTCCGAGGCAATGAAAAACTGTTTTTT. The chain is built from TRBV30 and TRBJ1-4, with D unresolved. Germline V gene lookup returns CDR1 GTSNPN and CDR2 SVGIG (reference sequence). Trimming took off 2 bases at V and 5 bases at J, with 9 bases between the two ends. This CDR3 contains 13 residues. Using reference TRBV30 and TRBJ1-4 for the parts outside the CDR3, the full variable domain is SQTIHQWPATLVQPVGSPLSLECTVEGTSNPNLYWYRQAAGRGLQLLFYSVGIGQISSEVPQNLSASRPQDRQFILSSKKLLLSDSGFYLCAWSFRGNEKLFFGSGTQLSVL.

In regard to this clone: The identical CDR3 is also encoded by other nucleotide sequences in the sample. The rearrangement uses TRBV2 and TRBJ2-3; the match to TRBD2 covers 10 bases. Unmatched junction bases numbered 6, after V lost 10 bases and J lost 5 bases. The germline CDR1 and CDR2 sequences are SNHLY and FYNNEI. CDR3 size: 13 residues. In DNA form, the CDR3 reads TGTGCCACCGAGGGACTAGCGAAAGATACGCAGTATTTT. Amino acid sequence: CATEGLAKDTQYF.

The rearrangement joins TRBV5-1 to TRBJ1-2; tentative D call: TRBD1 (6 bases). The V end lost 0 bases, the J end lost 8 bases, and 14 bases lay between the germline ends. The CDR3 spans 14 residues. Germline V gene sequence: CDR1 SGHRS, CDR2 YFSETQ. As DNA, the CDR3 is TGCGCCAGCAGCTTGGTCGGACAGCTAATGGGCTACACCTTC. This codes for CASSLVGQLMGYTF.

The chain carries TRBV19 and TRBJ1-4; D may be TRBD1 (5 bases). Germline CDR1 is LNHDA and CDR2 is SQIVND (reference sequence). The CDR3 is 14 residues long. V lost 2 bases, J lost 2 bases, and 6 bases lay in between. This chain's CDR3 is CASSIRGTNEKLFF. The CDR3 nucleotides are TGTGCCAGTAGTATACGGGGGACTAATGAAAAACTGTTTTTT. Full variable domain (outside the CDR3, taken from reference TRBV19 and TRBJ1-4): DGGITQSPKYLFRKEGQNVTLSCEQNLNHDAMYWYRQDPGQGLRLIYYSQIVNDFQKGDIAEGYSVSREKKESFPLTVTSAQKNPTAFYLCASSIRGTNEKLFFGSGTQLSVL.

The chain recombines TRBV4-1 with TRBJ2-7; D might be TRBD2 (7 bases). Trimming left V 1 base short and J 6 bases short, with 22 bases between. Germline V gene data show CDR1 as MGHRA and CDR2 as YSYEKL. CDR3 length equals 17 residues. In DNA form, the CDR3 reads TGCGCCAGCAGCCAAGTGCGGGTAGGGGGGGATTCGTTCGAGCAGTACTTC. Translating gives CASSQVRVGGDSFEQYF.

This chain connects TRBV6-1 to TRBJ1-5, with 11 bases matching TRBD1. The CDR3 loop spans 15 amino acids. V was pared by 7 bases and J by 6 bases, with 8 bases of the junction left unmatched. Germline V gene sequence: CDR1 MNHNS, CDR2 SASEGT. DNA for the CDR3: TGTGCCAGCAATATGGACAGGGGGCGCGCTCAGCCCCAGCATTTT. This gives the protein CASNMDRGRAQPQHF.

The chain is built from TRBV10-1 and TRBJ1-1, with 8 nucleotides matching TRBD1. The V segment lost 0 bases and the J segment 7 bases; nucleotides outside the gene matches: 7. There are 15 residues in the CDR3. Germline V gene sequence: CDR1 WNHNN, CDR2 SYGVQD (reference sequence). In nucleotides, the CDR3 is TGCGCCAGCAGTGAGTCACAAGGACAGGGCCGTGAAGCTTTCTTT. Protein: CASSESQGQGREAFF.

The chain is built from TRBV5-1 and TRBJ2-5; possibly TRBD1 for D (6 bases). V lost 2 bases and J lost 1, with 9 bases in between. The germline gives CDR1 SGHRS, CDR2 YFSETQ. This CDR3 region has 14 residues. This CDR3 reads CASSFSDSQETQYF. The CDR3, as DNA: TGCGCCAGCAGCTTTTCGGACAGCCAAGAGACCCAGTACTTC.

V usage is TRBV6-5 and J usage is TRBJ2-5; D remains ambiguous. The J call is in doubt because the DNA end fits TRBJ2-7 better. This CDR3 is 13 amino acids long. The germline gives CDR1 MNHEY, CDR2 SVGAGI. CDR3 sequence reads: CASRRGRSYEQYF. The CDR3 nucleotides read TGTGCCAGCAGGCGCGGCCGCTCCTACGAGCAGTACTTC.

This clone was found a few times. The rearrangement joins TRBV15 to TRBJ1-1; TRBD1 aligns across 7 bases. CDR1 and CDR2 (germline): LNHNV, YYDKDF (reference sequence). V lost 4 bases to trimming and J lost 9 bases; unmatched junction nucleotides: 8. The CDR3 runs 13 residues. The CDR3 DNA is TGTGCCACCAGCACGGGCAGGGGGTGTAAAGCTTTCTTT. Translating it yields CATSTGRGCKAFF.

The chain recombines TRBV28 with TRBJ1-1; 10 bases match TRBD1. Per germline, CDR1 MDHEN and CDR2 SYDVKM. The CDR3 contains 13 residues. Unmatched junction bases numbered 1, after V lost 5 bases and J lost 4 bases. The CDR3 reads CASSRTGGTEAFF. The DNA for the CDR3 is TGTGCCAGCAGTAGGACAGGGGGCACTGAAGCTTTCTTT.

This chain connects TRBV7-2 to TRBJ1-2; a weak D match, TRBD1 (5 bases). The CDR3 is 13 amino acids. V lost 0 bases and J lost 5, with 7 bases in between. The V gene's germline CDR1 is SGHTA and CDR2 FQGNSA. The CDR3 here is CASSLASGYGYTF. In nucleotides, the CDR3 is TGTGCCAGCAGCTTAGCATCAGGGTATGGCTACACCTTC. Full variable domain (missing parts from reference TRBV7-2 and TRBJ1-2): GAGVSQSPSNKVTEKGKDVELRCDPISGHTALYWYRQSLGQGLEFLIYFQGNSAPDKSGLPSDRFSAERTGGSVSTLTIQRTQQEDSAVYLCASSLASGYGYTFGSGTRLTVV.

This chain's CDR3 is CASSLVLGGTETYEQYF. CDR3 nucleotide sequence: TGTGCCAGCAGCTTAGTACTTGGCGGGACAGAGACTTACGAGCAGTACTTC. This sequence joins TRBV13 and TRBJ2-7; possible D gene TRBD1, 7 bases. This CDR3 comprises 17 residues. V lost 1 base and J lost 4, with 20 bases in between. Germline CDR1 PRHDT, CDR2 FYEKMQ (reference sequence).

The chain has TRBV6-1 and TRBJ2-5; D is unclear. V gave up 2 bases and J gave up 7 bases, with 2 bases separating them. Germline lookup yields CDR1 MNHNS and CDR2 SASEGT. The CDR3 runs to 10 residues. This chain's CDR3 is CASSELTQYF. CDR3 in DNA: TGTGCCAGCAGTGAACTGACCCAGTACTTC.

The CDR3 loop reads CASSWQGDEQFF. CDR3 DNA sequence: TGCGCCAGCAGCTGGCAGGGTGATGAGCAGTTCTTC. The chain is built from TRBV5-1 and TRBJ2-1, with TRBD1 as a possible D gene (5 bases). V was cut by 3 bases and J by 8 bases, with 9 bases left in between. The CDR3 runs 12 residues. CDR1 is SGHRS, CDR2 YFSETQ, per germline.

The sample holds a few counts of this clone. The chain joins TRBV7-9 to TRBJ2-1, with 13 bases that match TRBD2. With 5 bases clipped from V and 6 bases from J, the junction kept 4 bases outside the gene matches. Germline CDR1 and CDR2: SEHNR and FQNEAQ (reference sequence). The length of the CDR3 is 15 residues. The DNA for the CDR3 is TGTGCCAGCAGCACTAGCGGGAGGGCCCCCAATGAGCAGTTCTTC. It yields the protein CASSTSGRAPNEQFF.

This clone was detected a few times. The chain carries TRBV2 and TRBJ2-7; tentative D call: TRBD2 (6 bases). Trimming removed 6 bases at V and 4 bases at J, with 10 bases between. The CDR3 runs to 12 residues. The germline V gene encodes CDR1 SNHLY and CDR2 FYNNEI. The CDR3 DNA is TGTGCCAGCAGGGGTAGCGGTTACGAGCAGTACTTC. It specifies CASRGSGYEQYF.

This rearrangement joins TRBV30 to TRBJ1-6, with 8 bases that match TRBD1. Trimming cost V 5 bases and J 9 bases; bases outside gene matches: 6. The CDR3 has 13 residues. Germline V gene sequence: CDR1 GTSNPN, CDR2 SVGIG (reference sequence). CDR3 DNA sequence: TGTGCCTGGCTCACCGGACAGGGTTCACCCCTCCACTTT. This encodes CAWLTGQGSPLHF.

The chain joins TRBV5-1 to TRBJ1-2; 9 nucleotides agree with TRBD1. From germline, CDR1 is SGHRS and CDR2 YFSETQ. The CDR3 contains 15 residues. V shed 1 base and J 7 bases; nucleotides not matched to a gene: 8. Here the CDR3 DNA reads TGCGCCAGCAGCTTGTCCCGGGACAGGGTCTGTGGCTACACCTTC. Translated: CASSLSRDRVCGYTF.

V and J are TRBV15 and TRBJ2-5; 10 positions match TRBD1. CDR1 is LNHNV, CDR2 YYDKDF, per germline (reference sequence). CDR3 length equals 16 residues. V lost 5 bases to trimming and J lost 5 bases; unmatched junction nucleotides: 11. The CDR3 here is CATSDRDRGRGETQYF. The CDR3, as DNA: TGTGCCACCAGCGACCGGGACAGGGGAAGAGGGGAGACCCAGTACTTC. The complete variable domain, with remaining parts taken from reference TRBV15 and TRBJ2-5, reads DAMVIQNPRYQVTQFGKPVTLSCSQTLNHNVMYWYQQKSSQAPKLLFHYYDKDFNNEADTPDNFQSRRPNTSFCFLDIRSPGLGDTAMYLCATSDRDRGRGETQYFGPGTRLLVL.

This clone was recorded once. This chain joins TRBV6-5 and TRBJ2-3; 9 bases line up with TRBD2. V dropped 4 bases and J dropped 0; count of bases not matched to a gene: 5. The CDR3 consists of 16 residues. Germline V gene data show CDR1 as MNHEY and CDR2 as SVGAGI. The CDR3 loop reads CASSSYSGSSTDTQYF. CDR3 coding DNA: TGTGCCAGCAGTTCGTATAGCGGGAGTAGCACAGATACGCAGTATTTT.

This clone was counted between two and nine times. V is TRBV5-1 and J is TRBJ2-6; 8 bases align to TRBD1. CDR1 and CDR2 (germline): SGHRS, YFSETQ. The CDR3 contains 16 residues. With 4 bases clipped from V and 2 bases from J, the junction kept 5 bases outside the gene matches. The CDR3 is CASSPGGGTGANVLTF. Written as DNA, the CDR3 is TGCGCCAGCAGCCCAGGGGGCGGAACTGGGGCCAACGTCCTGACTTTC.

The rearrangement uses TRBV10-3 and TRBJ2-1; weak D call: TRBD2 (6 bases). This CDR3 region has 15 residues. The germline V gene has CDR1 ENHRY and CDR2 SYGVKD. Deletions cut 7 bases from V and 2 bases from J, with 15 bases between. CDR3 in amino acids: CAIMARESTYNEQFF. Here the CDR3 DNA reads TGTGCCATCATGGCACGGGAGTCCACCTACAATGAGCAGTTCTTC.

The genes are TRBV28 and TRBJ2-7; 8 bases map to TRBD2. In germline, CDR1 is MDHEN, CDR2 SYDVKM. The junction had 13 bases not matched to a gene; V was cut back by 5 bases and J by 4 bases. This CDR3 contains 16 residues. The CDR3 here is CASSRTPGLGIYEQYF. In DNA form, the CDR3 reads TGTGCCAGCAGTCGTACACCGGGACTAGGAATTTACGAGCAGTACTTC.

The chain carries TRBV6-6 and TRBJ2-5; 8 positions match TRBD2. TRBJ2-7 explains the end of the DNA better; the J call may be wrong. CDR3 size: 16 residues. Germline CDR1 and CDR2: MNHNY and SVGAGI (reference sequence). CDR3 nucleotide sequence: TGTGCCAGCAGTTACGCCCCTCCGGGAGGGCCCCACGAGCAGTACTTC. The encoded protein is CASSYAPPGGPHEQYF.

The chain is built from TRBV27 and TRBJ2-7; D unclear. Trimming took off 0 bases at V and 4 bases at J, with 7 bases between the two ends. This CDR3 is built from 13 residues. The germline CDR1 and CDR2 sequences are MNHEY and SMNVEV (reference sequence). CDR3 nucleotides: TGTGCCAGCAGTTTATCGCGCAGGTACGAGCAGTACTTC. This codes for CASSLSRRYEQYF.

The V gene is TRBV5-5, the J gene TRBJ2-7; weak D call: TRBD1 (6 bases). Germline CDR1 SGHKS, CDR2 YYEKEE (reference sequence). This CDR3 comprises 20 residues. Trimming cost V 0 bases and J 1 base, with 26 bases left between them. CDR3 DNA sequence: TGTGCCAGCAGCTTGGCCCATCTCAGGGGAACACTCTATTTTTCCTACGAGCAGTACTTC. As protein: CASSLAHLRGTLYFSYEQYF.